This TCR beta chain originates from a study of blood T cell repertoires in COVID-19. Overall study context: Sources were T cells, B-cell-depleted T cells, or PBMCs; the material itself was cDNA or gDNA.

The junction had 3 bases not matched to a gene; V was cut back by 0 bases and J by 2 bases. The length of the CDR3 is 16 residues. Germline CDR1 SGHAT, CDR2 FQNNGV. The protocol was immunoSEQ multiplex PCR, while the TCRdb copy is restricted to in-frame clones and leaves out a portion. This table has 150,000 or so clones, around 79% appearing once. Sequenced sample: peripheral blood. The J gene is TRBJ2-3, the V gene TRBV11-2, with 9 bases aligning to TRBD2. The source is a woman aged 70 to 79 with COVID-19, enrolled during active disease. CDR3 in amino acids: CASSLEGTSITDTQYF. Here the CDR3 DNA reads TGTGCCAGCAGCTTAGAAGGGACTAGCATCACAGATACGCAGTATTTT. Full variable domain (outside the CDR3, taken from reference TRBV11-2 and TRBJ2-3): EAGVAQSPRYKIIEKRQSVAFWCNPISGHATLYWYQQILGQGPKLLIQFQNNGVVDDSQLPKDRFSAERLKGVDSTLKIQPAKLEDSAVYLCASSLEGTSITDTQYFGPGTRLTVL.